These 29 T cell receptor beta chains share one sample of origin, sequenced in a study of CD8+CD57+ T cells in acquired aplastic anemia. Genomic DNA served as template for TCR beta VDJ and CDR3 profiling. Each CDR3 protein gets one entry after TCRdb re-called the reads with MiXCR. The sample records fewer than 250,000 distinct CDR3 sequences, roughly half being singletons. CD8+CD57+ cell expansion, shown by flow cytometry, had occurred in the patients selected for sequencing. Material: sorted CD4+, CD8+, or CD8+CD57+ T cells (not recorded which) from PBMCs. These receptor sequences come from a human donor with aplastic anemia.

The rearrangement joins TRBV29-1 to TRBJ1-1; D unclear. This CDR3 has 13 amino acids. Between the trimmed V and J ends, which lost 1 base and 1 base, there was a span of 7 bases. Germline V lookup: CDR1 SQVTM, CDR2 ANQGSEA. The CDR3 protein is CSVEAGGNTEAFF. In DNA form, the CDR3 reads TGCAGCGTTGAAGCGGGCGGGAACACTGAAGCTTTCTTT.

This clonotype was found many times. This chain joins TRBV7-3 and TRBJ1-1, with D maybe TRBD1 (6 bases). The CDR3 loop spans 16 amino acids. Germline CDR1 SGHTA, CDR2 FQGTGA. The V end was cut by 1 base, the J end by 4 bases, with 16 bases between. The CDR3 DNA follows: TGTGCCAGCAGCTTAAATTCTGGGGGGCCCGGCACTGAAGCTTTCTTT. This sequence encodes CASSLNSGGPGTEAFF.

The chain couples TRBV10-1 to TRBJ2-6; 9 nucleotides align to TRBD1. The germline gives CDR1 WNHNN, CDR2 SYGVQD (reference sequence). With V trimmed by 3 bases and J by 1 base, 7 bases remained unmatched. CDR3 length equals 18 residues. CDR3 nucleotides: TGCGCCAGCAGTGATTCGGGACAGGGTCTTTCTGGGGCCAACGTCCTGACTTTC. As protein: CASSDSGQGLSGANVLTF.

The gene calls are TRBV20-1 and TRBJ1-2; TRBD1 might be the D (5 bases). Germline V lookup: CDR1 DFQATT, CDR2 SNEGSKA (reference sequence). The CDR3 sequence is 12 residues long. V was trimmed by 8 bases and J by 7 bases, leaving 17 bases between them. The CDR3 sequence: CSTPTAARGYTF. DNA of the CDR3: TGCAGTACTCCGACAGCTGCCCGTGGCTACACCTTC.

The sample holds many counts of this clonotype. The chain recombines TRBV10-3 with TRBJ2-1, with TRBD2 matching 8 bases. V shed 6 bases and J 7 bases; nucleotides not matched to a gene: 11. The germline V gene has CDR1 ENHRY and CDR2 SYGVKD. The CDR3 is 15 residues long. CDR3 DNA sequence: TGTGCCATCAGCGTCTCGGGAGGGGTGGTGAATGAGCAGTTCTTC. Translation gives CAISVSGGVVNEQFF.

Only a few counts were recorded for this clonotype. The germline gene is not matched at one end of the junction; a read error may be the cause. DNA of the CDR3: TGTGCCAGCAGTTTATTCATGAACACTGAAGCTTTCTTT. Amino acid sequence: CASSLFMNTEAFF. The chain joins TRBV24-1 to TRBJ1-1, with unresolved D. The CDR3 loop spans 13 amino acids. The germline V gene has CDR1 KGHDR and CDR2 SFDVKD.

The chain joins TRBV10-3 to TRBJ1-1; D not resolved. Per germline, CDR1 ENHRY and CDR2 SYGVKD. The CDR3 sequence is 14 residues long. Trimming shortened V by 2 bases and J by 1 base, and 8 bases separated the two germline ends. The DNA of the CDR3 is TGTGCCATCAGTGAGGTCGCGGGGAACACTGAAGCTTTCTTT. It translates to CAISEVAGNTEAFF.

CDR3 loop: CASSPLGKTLHF. For the CDR3, the DNA is TGTGCCAGCAGCCCCCTGGGAAAAACCCTCCACTTT. The chain carries TRBV6-5 and TRBJ1-6; no firm D call. V lost 6 bases, J lost 14 bases, and 14 bases lay in between. The V gene's germline CDR1 is MNHEY and CDR2 SVGAGI. This CDR3 comprises 12 residues.

Concerning this clonotype itself: A much larger clone lies one base from this, so it may be a read error. This chain uses TRBV14 with TRBJ2-7; D is undetermined. V lost 4 bases to trimming and J lost 3 bases, with 13 bases between them. The CDR3 sequence is 14 residues long. CDR1 and CDR2 (germline): SGHDN, FVKESK. The CDR3 DNA is TGTGCCAGCAGCCTTGCAGGCCTCGACTACGAGCAGTACTTC. This gives the protein CASSLAGLDYEQYF.

This chain links TRBV24-1 with TRBJ2-3; maybe TRBD2 (6 bases). Germline CDR1 reads KGHDR; CDR2 reads SFDVKD. This CDR3 spans 14 amino acids. Trimming pared 4 bases from V and 11 bases from J, leaving 18 bases between. CDR3 DNA: TGTGCCACCAGTGAGGCGGGGACCAACAATGAGCAGTATTTT. Its protein is CATSEAGTNNEQYF.

This rearrangement joins TRBV6-1 to TRBJ1-6, with 7 bases fitting TRBD1. Looked up from germline, CDR1 is MNHNS and CDR2 is SASEGT. CDR3 size: 13 residues. The trim removed 7 bases at V and 7 bases at J, leaving 4 bases unmatched. CDR3 sequence (DNA): TGTGCCAGCATAGACAGGGAAAATTCACCCCTCCACTTT. It translates to CASIDRENSPLHF.

This clonotype was seen only a few times. A much more abundant neighbour one base away suggests this may be a read error. The gene calls are TRBV7-8 and TRBJ1-6, with TRBD1 identical over 8 bases. This CDR3 has 18 residues. CDR1 SGHVS and CDR2 FQNEAQ come from the germline V gene. CDR3 residues: CASNLDGQGSSYNSPLHF. In DNA, the CDR3 is TGTGCCAGCAACTTAGATGGACAGGGCAGCTCCTATAATTCACCCCTCCACTTT. Looking up the rest from reference TRBV7-8 and TRBJ1-6 gives the full variable domain: GAGVSQSPRYKVAKRGQDVALRCDPISGHVSLFWYQQALGQGPEFLTYFQNEAQLDKSGLPSDRFFAERPEGSVSTLKIQRTQQEDSAVYLCASNLDGQGSSYNSPLHFGNGTRLTVT.

The rearrangement joins TRBV7-2 to TRBJ1-2; 8 nucleotides agree with TRBD1. The CDR3 length is 15 residues. Trimming took 6 bases from V and 0 from J; bases not matched to a gene: 6. Germline V gene data show CDR1 as SGHTA and CDR2 as FQGNSA. CDR3 protein: CASRPGQETNYGYTF. The CDR3 DNA sequence: TGTGCCAGCAGACCGGGACAGGAGACTAACTATGGCTACACCTTC.

The count of this clonotype is one. The chain carries TRBV19 and TRBJ2-7, with D perhaps TRBD1 or TRBD2 (5 bases each). This CDR3 spans 14 amino acids. Germline V gene lookup returns CDR1 LNHDA and CDR2 SQIVND (reference sequence). V was clipped by 1 base and J by 6 bases, with 13 bases between them. CDR3 nucleotides: TGTGCCAGTAGTATAGGGGGGATGCCTATCGAGCAGTACTTC. It specifies CASSIGGMPIEQYF.

This clonotype was counted a few times. The V and J genes are TRBV3-1 and TRBJ1-2; TRBD1 is a possible D gene (6 bases). The CDR3 runs 15 residues. Per germline, CDR1 LGHDT and CDR2 YNNKEL (reference sequence). The germline V and J ends were trimmed by 8 bases and 6 bases, with 22 bases remaining between them. The CDR3 loop is CASSPPAGAINGYTF. The CDR3 DNA reads as TGTGCCAGCTCCCCACCCGCAGGGGCGATAAATGGCTACACCTTC.

The chain recombines TRBV7-2 with TRBJ2-7; TRBD2 matches at 9 bases. Germline assignment: CDR1 SGHTA and CDR2 FQGNSA. The CDR3 is 17 amino acids. After removal of 4 bases from V and 0 bases from J, the junction contained 10 bases not matched to a gene. The DNA of the CDR3 is TGTGCCAGCAGCTGGGGGGGCGGACTAGCGAACTCCTACGAGCAGTACTTC. Its translation: CASSWGGGLANSYEQYF.

The chain joins TRBV2 to TRBJ2-7; no definite D call. This CDR3 region has 16 residues. Germline V lookup: CDR1 SNHLY, CDR2 FYNNEI. V shed 7 bases and J shed 0 bases, with 19 bases lying between them. CDR3 sequence (DNA): TGTGCCAGCACCTCCCCGAGCAGCCCTACCTCCTACGAGCAGTACTTC. It encodes CASTSPSSPTSYEQYF.

There are a few counts of this clonotype. The genes are TRBV2 and TRBJ1-1, with D uncertain. There are 13 residues in the CDR3. Per germline, CDR1 SNHLY and CDR2 FYNNEI. V was shortened by 0 bases and J by 5 bases, with 7 bases between the two germline ends. Here the CDR3 reads CASSEAVPTEAFF. CDR3 DNA sequence: TGTGCCAGCAGTGAAGCGGTACCGACTGAAGCTTTCTTT.

This clonotype was seen ten or more times. CDR3 sequence: CASSQDGAASNYGYTF. The CDR3 nucleotides are TGCGCCAGCAGCCAAGATGGGGCAGCCTCTAACTATGGCTACACCTTC. The J gene is TRBJ1-2, the V gene TRBV4-3, with D perhaps matching TRBD1 (5 bases). V was shortened by 0 bases and J by 0 bases, with 11 bases between the two germline ends. The germline V gene has CDR1 LGHNA and CDR2 YSLEER. The CDR3 has 16 residues.

The V call is TRBV12-3 or TRBV12-4, the J call TRBJ1-5, with 11 nucleotides matching TRBD1. The CDR3 spans 18 residues. The V gene end was trimmed by 3 bases and the J gene end by 8 bases; junction bases not matched to a gene: 15. CDR3 sequence (DNA): TGTGCCAGCAGTTTTCTTGTGTCTGGACAGGGGGCTTCGGAGCCCCAGCATTTT. This codes for CASSFLVSGQGASEPQHF.

A remark on this clonotype: The CDR3 does not end in the conserved phenylalanine or tryptophan, so this is likely a read error. The rearrangement joins TRBV4-1 to TRBJ2-7; 14 bases match TRBD2. The CDR3 contains 16 residues. The germline gives CDR1 MGHRA, CDR2 YSYEKL. Losses at the gene ends were 3 bases for V and 3 bases for J; bases not matched to a gene: 4. DNA for the CDR3: TGCGCCAGCAGCCATCCCGGGACTAGCGGGAGCTACGAGCAGTACCTC. Translated: CASSHPGTSGSYEQYL.

On this clonotype: One end of the junction fails to match germline, which may point to a read error. This chain links TRBV10-3 with TRBJ1-5, with 8 bases matching TRBD1. Germline V gene lookup returns CDR1 ENHRY and CDR2 SYGVKD. The CDR3 length is 15 residues. The CDR3 coding sequence is TGTGCCAGCAGTATGACAGGGGTTGGCAATCAGCCCCAGCATTTT. Protein product: CASSMTGVGNQPQHF.

The sample holds a few counts of this clonotype. V usage is TRBV15 and J usage is TRBJ2-3; D gene ambiguous. CDR3 length: 15 residues. CDR1 and CDR2 from the germline V gene are LNHNV and YYDKDF (reference sequence). V was trimmed by 0 bases and J by 2 bases, leaving 9 bases between them. The CDR3 reads CATSREPNPTDTQYF. CDR3 DNA: TGTGCCACCAGCAGAGAACCGAACCCCACAGATACGCAGTATTTT. The variable domain in full, with the rest retrieved from reference TRBV15 and TRBJ2-3, is DAMVIQNPRYQVTQFGKPVTLSCSQTLNHNVMYWYQQKSSQAPKLLFHYYDKDFNNEADTPDNFQSRRPNTSFCFLDIRSPGLGDTAMYLCATSREPNPTDTQYFGPGTRLTVL.

This chain connects TRBV20-1 to TRBJ1-5; 7 positions match TRBD1. Germline loops: CDR1 DFQATT, CDR2 SNEGSKA (reference sequence). The ends lost 3 bases at V and 3 bases at J; junction bases unmatched: 2. The CDR3 length is 13 residues. CDR3 amino acids: CSASGTVNQPQHF. In DNA form, the CDR3 reads TGCAGTGCTAGCGGGACAGTCAATCAGCCCCAGCATTTT.

The sample holds many counts of this clonotype. The V and J genes are TRBV15 and TRBJ1-5; a weak D match, TRBD1 (6 bases). V lost 0 bases, J lost 5 bases, and 14 bases lay in between. Germline lookup yields CDR1 LNHNV and CDR2 YYDKDF (reference sequence). CDR3 length: 16 amino acids. In DNA, the CDR3 is TGTGCCACCAGCAGAGATTCCGCCCAGGGGTATCAGCCCCAGCATTTT. This gives the protein CATSRDSAQGYQPQHF.

This clonotype was found many times. The gene calls are TRBV25-1 and TRBJ1-2, with TRBD1 as a possible D gene (5 bases). This CDR3 comprises 18 residues. The V end was cut by 3 bases, the J end by 6 bases, with 26 bases between. Germline loops: CDR1 MGHDK, CDR2 SYGVNS. Written as DNA, the CDR3 is TGTGCCAGCAGTGAGCCCTGGGTTCGGGGCGTCCGAGGGAATGGCTACACCTTC. This codes for CASSEPWVRGVRGNGYTF.

The table lists this clonotype with many counts. The rearrangement links TRBV9 to TRBJ2-1; possibly TRBD2 for D (6 bases). This CDR3 has 16 amino acids. Germline CDR1 reads SGDLS; CDR2 reads YYNGEE. V lost 0 bases, J lost 8 bases, and 18 bases lay in between. The CDR3 DNA reads TGTGCCAGCAGCGTAGTAGGGGCGGGATGGATGGATGAGCAGTTCTTC. Translating gives CASSVVGAGWMDEQFF. Drawing the rest from reference TRBV9 and TRBJ2-1, the complete variable domain is DSGVTQTPKHLITATGQRVTLRCSPRSGDLSVYWYQQSLDQGLQFLIQYYNGEERAKGNILERFSAQQFPDLHSELNLSSLELGDSALYFCASSVVGAGWMDEQFFGPGTRLTVL.

The genes are TRBV5-1 and TRBJ2-7; D is unresolved. Looked up from germline, CDR1 is SGHRS and CDR2 is YFSETQ. V shed 0 bases and J shed 12 bases, with 19 bases lying between them. The CDR3 extends over 14 amino acids. CDR3 in amino acids: CASSLGHHYYEWYF. CDR3 nucleotides: TGCGCCAGCAGCTTGGGACACCACTACTACGAGTGGTACTTC.

The chain joins TRBV7-2 to TRBJ1-1, with no clear D. CDR3 length: 11 residues. V gave up 5 bases and J gave up 7 bases, with 8 bases separating them. Germline loops: CDR1 SGHTA, CDR2 FQGNSA. The CDR3 here is CASSLYYEAFF. The DNA of the CDR3 is TGTGCCAGCAGCCTTTACTATGAAGCTTTCTTT.